The clone carrying this T cell receptor (beta chain) was seen a few times. The antigen remains unidentified. Terminally differentiated effector memory CD45RA+ cells were left out of the naive CD8 fraction, which was CD45RO-negative and positively selected for CCR7. Only in-frame clones appear in the TCRdb table, and some are missing; sequencing was by immunoSEQ multiplex PCR. The sample yields more than 2 million clones, around 93% seen once. This entry comes from a study of shared clonotypes between healthy human individuals. Trimming took 1 base from V and 3 from J, leaving 12 bases between them. This CDR3 is built from 15 residues. Germline values: CDR1 SGHAT, CDR2 FQNNGV. General study points: On the whole, naive subsets had larger estimated richness than memory subsets had.

The sequenced sample consisted of naive CD8+ T cells from PBMCs. The chain is built from TRBV11-2 and TRBJ1-1, with D unresolved. The origin of this receptor is a man between 18 and 29 years old in good health. Some clones in this sample may be carry-over from other donors' samples. The CDR3 DNA reads TGTGCCAGCAGCTTAGGCGACAAGCGGTACACTGAAGCTTTCTTT. Protein sequence: CASSLGDKRYTEAFF. Supplemented by reference TRBV11-2 and TRBJ1-1, the full variable domain reads EAGVAQSPRYKIIEKRQSVAFWCNPISGHATLYWYQQILGQGPKLLIQFQNNGVVDDSQLPKDRFSAERLKGVDSTLKIQPAKLEDSAVYLCASSLGDKRYTEAFFGQGTRLTVV.